These 16 T cell receptor beta chains originate from one sample sequenced in a study of T cells in Graves' hyperthyroidism and ophthalmopathy. RNA transcripts served as the template for amplifying TCR beta CDR3 regions. HTBI primers were employed in a first-round RT-PCR of the TCR CDR3. TCRdb called the multiplex PCR reads again in MiXCR, with one record for every CDR3 protein. The sample has a few hundred thousand distinct CDR3 sequences; 35% to 55% are singletons. The sample taken for sequencing was peripheral blood or thyroid tissue (not recorded which). These receptors were collected from a woman aged 18-29 years with Graves' hyperthyroidism.

The rearrangement joins TRBV29-1 to TRBJ2-5; 11 nucleotides align to TRBD2. Per germline, CDR1 SQVTM and CDR2 ANQGSEA. This CDR3 region has 14 residues. The junction had 8 bases not matched to a gene; V was cut back by 7 bases and J by 4 bases. This chain's CDR3 is CSALAGGPLETQYF. The CDR3 DNA follows: TGCAGCGCCTTAGCGGGAGGGCCGTTAGAGACCCAGTACTTC.

This clonotype appeared many times. The rearrangement joins TRBV29-1 to TRBJ2-5, with D possibly matching TRBD2 (6 bases). Germline V gene data show CDR1 as SQVTM and CDR2 as ANQGSEA. The CDR3 spans 12 residues. Deletions cut 3 bases from V and 5 bases from J, with 10 bases between. DNA for the CDR3: TGCAGCGTTGATGCGGGGCTGGAGACCCAGTACTTC. Its protein is CSVDAGLETQYF.

Concerning this clonotype itself: With a much larger clone just one base away, this may be a read error. This sequence joins TRBV10-3 and TRBJ1-5, with 10 bases aligning to TRBD1. The germline V gene has CDR1 ENHRY and CDR2 SYGVKD. This CDR3 comprises 15 residues. V was clipped by 2 bases and J by 6 bases; unmatched bases: 4. DNA for the CDR3: TGTGCCATCAGTGAGGGACAGGGGGTGACTCAGCCCCAGCATTTT. Amino acid sequence: CAISEGQGVTQPQHF.

The rearrangement joins TRBV7-8 to TRBJ1-1, with TRBD1 as a possible D gene (6 bases). Looked up from germline, CDR1 is SGHVS and CDR2 is FQNEAQ. There are 17 residues in the CDR3. V was shortened by 4 bases and J by 6 bases, with 24 bases between the two germline ends. CDR3 amino acids: CASSSGRMGAGGAEAFF. DNA for the CDR3: TGTGCCAGCAGCTCAGGGCGCATGGGGGCGGGTGGCGCTGAAGCTTTCTTT. The full variable domain, completed using reference TRBV7-8 and TRBJ1-1, is GAGVSQSPRYKVAKRGQDVALRCDPISGHVSLFWYQQALGQGPEFLTYFQNEAQLDKSGLPSDRFFAERPEGSVSTLKIQRTQQEDSAVYLCASSSGRMGAGGAEAFFGQGTRLTVV.

In the case of this clonotype: This may come from a read error, since a much larger clone is one base off. The genes are TRBV5-1 and TRBJ2-5; D call uncertain. CDR1 is SGHRS, CDR2 YFSETQ, per germline. The CDR3 is 13 amino acids. CDR3 residues: CANSFGRRETQYF. The CDR3 DNA reads as TGCGCCAACAGCTTCGGCCGCCGGGAGACCCAGTACTTC. The complete variable domain, with remaining parts taken from reference TRBV5-1 and TRBJ2-5, reads KAGVTQTPRYLIKTRGQQVTLSCSPISGHRSVSWYQQTPGQGLQFLFEYFSETQRNKGNFPGRFSGRQFSNSRSEMNVSTLELGDSALYLCANSFGRRETQYFGPGTRLLVL.

DNA for the CDR3: TGTGCCAGCAGTTTTCGAGGGCCGAACACCGGGGAGCTGTTTTTT. This sequence encodes CASSFRGPNTGELFF. This chain connects TRBV12-3 or TRBV12-4 to TRBJ2-2; D is perhaps TRBD2 (5 bases). Trimming cost V 3 bases and J 0 bases, with 8 bases left between them. There are 15 residues in the CDR3.

This clonotype is a singleton in its sample. The conserved phenylalanine or tryptophan is not found at the CDR3 terminus, so this likely reflects a read error. The chain has TRBV29-1 and TRBJ1-1; 7 nucleotides line up with TRBD1. With 5 bases clipped from V and 4 bases from J, the junction kept 4 bases outside the gene matches. The CDR3 length is 12 residues. Germline-derived CDR1 and CDR2 are SQVTM and ANQGSEA. The CDR3: CSVRQGSTEAFL. CDR3 in DNA: TGCAGCGTTAGACAGGGAAGCACTGAAGCTTTCCTT.

V and J are TRBV20-1 and TRBJ2-2, with 10 bases fitting TRBD2. V lost 4 bases, J lost 5 bases, and 7 bases stayed unmatched. The CDR3 spans 15 residues. The germline V gene encodes CDR1 DFQATT and CDR2 SNEGSKA (reference sequence). CDR3 sequence reads: CSATAGTSDTGELFF. The CDR3 DNA reads TGCAGTGCTACGGCCGGGACTAGCGATACCGGGGAGCTGTTTTTT.

This clonotype was found a few times. V is TRBV20-1 and J is TRBJ2-7, with a weak D call TRBD2 (6 bases). The CDR3 runs 13 residues. The V and J ends lost 4 bases and 3 bases respectively, with 13 bases between them. Per germline, CDR1 DFQATT and CDR2 SNEGSKA (reference sequence). The CDR3 DNA is TGCAGTGCTATTCCGGGGGACGGCTACGAGCAGTACTTC. Its translation: CSAIPGDGYEQYF.

Details on this clonotype: This clone may be a read error of a much larger clone one base away. The chain has TRBV2 and TRBJ1-1; D not certain. V was pared by 1 base and J by 6 bases, with 9 bases between. Looked up from germline, CDR1 is SNHLY and CDR2 is FYNNEI. This CDR3 has 13 amino acids. CDR3 sequence reads: CASSEGQSSEAFF. DNA for the CDR3: TGTGCCAGCAGTGAAGGGCAGAGTTCTGAAGCTTTCTTT.

The gene calls are TRBV6-1 and TRBJ1-1; no reliable D call. The length of the CDR3 is 12 residues. Germline CDR1 and CDR2: MNHNS and SASEGT. V was shortened by 5 bases and J by 5 bases, with 9 bases between the two germline ends. The CDR3 DNA reads as TGTGCCAGCAGTCCGTGGTTGACTGAAGCTTTCTTT. This encodes CASSPWLTEAFF.

The V gene is TRBV2, the J gene TRBJ2-1; perhaps TRBD2 as D (5 bases). The CDR3 runs to 14 residues. The V gene lost 6 bases and the J gene lost 5 bases, with 14 bases spanning the gap. Germline V gives CDR1 SNHLY, CDR2 FYNNEI. This CDR3 is CASSPLLADNEQFF. DNA of the CDR3: TGTGCCAGCAGCCCCTTGCTAGCCGACAATGAGCAGTTCTTC.

In this sample, this clonotype turned up a few times. The J gene is TRBJ2-7, the V gene TRBV20-1; D might be TRBD2 (6 bases). Trimming pared 3 bases from V and 4 bases from J, leaving 16 bases between. Germline V lookup: CDR1 DFQATT, CDR2 SNEGSKA (reference sequence). The CDR3 runs to 14 residues. The CDR3 DNA reads as TGCAGTGCTAGTGACCTTCGGGGGAGATACGAGCAGTACTTC. Residues: CSASDLRGRYEQYF.

The V and J genes are TRBV29-1 and TRBJ1-6; D remains unclear. The CDR3 sequence is 13 residues long. Per germline, CDR1 SQVTM and CDR2 ANQGSEA. V lost 7 bases, J lost 5 bases, and 12 bases lay in between. DNA for the CDR3: TGCAGCGCCTCAACGGTGAATAATTCACCCCTCCACTTT. Encoded protein: CSASTVNNSPLHF. Combining the CDR3 with reference TRBV29-1 and TRBJ1-6 gives the whole variable domain SAVISQKPSRDICQRGTSLTIQCQVDSQVTMMFWYRQQPGQSLTLIATANQGSEATYESGFVIDKFPISRPNLTFSTLTVSNMSPEDSSIYLCSASTVNNSPLHFGNGTRLTVT.

The chain uses TRBV2 and TRBJ2-5; possibly TRBD2 for D (5 bases). The CDR3 is 18 amino acids. The V gene's germline CDR1 is SNHLY and CDR2 FYNNEI. Trimming left V 5 bases short and J 7 bases short, with 29 bases between. CDR3 sequence: CASSSLSRTRRPYRTQYF. CDR3 DNA sequence: TGTGCCAGCAGTTCCTTATCCCGGACCAGGAGGCCCTACCGGACCCAGTACTTC.

This rearrangement joins TRBV20-1 to TRBJ1-1; the D is unclear. The CDR3 consists of 13 residues. Deletions cut 3 bases from V and 1 base from J, with 9 bases between. In germline, CDR1 is DFQATT, CDR2 SNEGSKA (reference sequence). This CDR3 is CSARASPNTEAFF. Here the CDR3 DNA reads TGCAGTGCTAGGGCCAGCCCGAACACTGAAGCTTTCTTT.